The 26 T cell receptor beta chains in this list originate from one sample, sequenced in a study of blood T cells in healthy people across ages. A sample-barcoded 5' primer and a J-beta primer mix were used in a second PCR of roughly 7 to 12 cycles. TCRdb ran MiXCR on the 5' RACE reads and lists one entry per CDR3 protein. Here the sample spans approximately 350,000 distinct CDR3 sequences, about half being singletons. The sequencing sample was made of blood. These receptors all stem from a man between 60 and 70 years old in good health.

The chain combines TRBV4-2 with TRBJ2-1; perhaps TRBD2 as D (6 bases). Between the trimmed V and J ends, which lost 0 bases and 6 bases, there was a span of 15 bases. The germline gives CDR1 LGHNA, CDR2 YNFKEQ. The CDR3 covers 16 residues. The CDR3 loop is CASSQEGSGGANEQFF. The CDR3, as DNA: TGTGCCAGCAGCCAAGAGGGCAGCGGAGGGGCCAATGAGCAGTTCTTC.

Here the CDR3 DNA reads TGTGCCAGCAGCGTCACTAGCGGGAGTAGGGAAGAGACCCAGTACTTC. This gives the protein CASSVTSGSREETQYF. The rearrangement joins TRBV7-9 to TRBJ2-4, with TRBD2 matching over 11 bases. The closer fit of TRBJ2-5 to the DNA end suggests the J call may be wrong. The CDR3 is made up of 16 amino acids. Germline V gene data show CDR1 as SEHNR and CDR2 as FQNEAQ (reference sequence).

The sample holds many counts of this clonotype. The rearrangement links TRBV7-3 to TRBJ2-3; 10 bases align to TRBD2. The CDR3 consists of 16 residues. From germline, CDR1 is SGHTA and CDR2 FQGTGA. The V gene end was trimmed by 3 bases and the J gene end by 0 bases; junction bases not matched to a gene: 3. This CDR3 is CASSFLAGASTDTQYF. As DNA, the CDR3 is TGTGCCAGCAGCTTTCTAGCGGGAGCTAGCACAGATACGCAGTATTTT.

The rearrangement uses TRBV6-5 and TRBJ1-1; unclear D gene. Germline assignment: CDR1 MNHEY and CDR2 SVGAGI. CDR3 size: 14 residues. The germline V and J ends were trimmed by 6 bases and 0 bases, with 11 bases remaining between them. The chain's CDR3 is CASSETRVNTEAFF. CDR3 DNA sequence: TGTGCCAGCAGCGAGACGAGGGTGAACACTGAAGCTTTCTTT.

This clonotype was seen a few times. The genes are TRBV28 and TRBJ2-1, with D perhaps TRBD2 (5 bases). CDR1 MDHEN and CDR2 SYDVKM come from the germline V gene. This CDR3 has 15 residues. V was shortened by 3 bases and J by 2 bases, with 11 bases between the two germline ends. CDR3 in amino acids: CASSFAGLAYNEQFF. CDR3 in DNA: TGTGCCAGCAGTTTCGCGGGCCTCGCCTACAATGAGCAGTTCTTC.

A single count supports this clonotype. The J gene is TRBJ2-1, the V gene TRBV11-1, with D possibly matching TRBD2 (5 bases). The germline gives CDR1 SGHAT, CDR2 FQDESV (reference sequence). V was cut by 2 bases and J by 0 bases, with 8 bases left in between. CDR3 length: 15 residues. CDR3 amino acids: CASSLWRASYNEQFF. CDR3 bases: TGTGCCAGCAGCTTATGGCGGGCCTCCTACAATGAGCAGTTCTTC.

The chain couples TRBV5-1 to TRBJ2-4; tentative D call: TRBD1 (6 bases). The CDR3 has 16 amino acids. The germline V gene encodes CDR1 SGHRS and CDR2 YFSETQ. V was clipped by 0 bases and J by 1 base, with 11 bases between them. The chain's CDR3 is CASSLDRVRAKNIQYF. The CDR3 bases are TGCGCCAGCAGCTTGGACAGGGTCAGGGCCAAAAACATTCAGTACTTC.

Regarding this clonotype: This may be a read error, as it is one base from a much larger clone. The V and J genes are TRBV11-2 and TRBJ2-3; no clear D. The CDR3 length is 12 residues. V lost 7 bases and J lost 0, with 5 bases in between. From germline, CDR1 is SGHAT and CDR2 FQNNGV. The CDR3, as DNA: TGTGCCAGCACCCAAAGCACAGATACGCAGTATTTT. It yields the protein CASTQSTDTQYF. The whole variable domain, remainder taken from reference TRBV11-2 and TRBJ2-3, is EAGVAQSPRYKIIEKRQSVAFWCNPISGHATLYWYQQILGQGPKLLIQFQNNGVVDDSQLPKDRFSAERLKGVDSTLKIQPAKLEDSAVYLCASTQSTDTQYFGPGTRLTVL.

In regard to this clonotype: Since a much larger clone is just one base distant, this may be a read error. In DNA form, the CDR3 reads TGTGCCAGCAGTGACTCGGCAGGGAGCAATGAGCAGTACTTC. Translating it yields CASSDSAGSNEQYF. The chain uses TRBV6-4 and TRBJ2-7; possibly TRBD1 or TRBD2 for D (5 bases each). The V end lost 0 bases, the J end lost 7 bases, and 13 bases lay between the germline ends. Germline V gene sequence: CDR1 MRHNA, CDR2 SNTAGT. The CDR3 totals 14 residues.

The rearrangement links TRBV27 to TRBJ2-3; possibly TRBD1 for D (6 bases). This CDR3 is built from 13 residues. CDR1 is MNHEY and CDR2 is SMNVEV in the germline V gene (reference sequence). The V end lost 7 bases, the J end lost 6 bases, and 14 bases lay between the germline ends. In nucleotides, the CDR3 is TGTGCCAGCACAGTCTCAGGGGCCGATACGCAGTATTTT. It codes for CASTVSGADTQYF.

Only a few counts were recorded for this clonotype. The V and J genes are TRBV15 and TRBJ2-6; no reliable D call. Trimming pared 8 bases from V and 0 bases from J, leaving 11 bases between. Germline CDR1 reads LNHNV; CDR2 reads YYDKDF (reference sequence). CDR3 size: 15 residues. CDR3 nucleotide sequence: TGTGCCACCGCGGTGGGTTACTCTGGGGCCAACGTCCTGACTTTC. Protein sequence: CATAVGYSGANVLTF.

DNA of the CDR3: TGTGCCAGCAGTCTAAGGGGTACTAGCGGGAGAAAATACAATGAGCAGTTCTTC. Its protein is CASSLRGTSGRKYNEQFF. This chain uses TRBV27 with TRBJ2-1, with 11 bases fitting TRBD2. V lost 5 bases to trimming and J lost 4 bases; unmatched junction nucleotides: 13. Germline V lookup: CDR1 MNHEY, CDR2 SMNVEV (reference sequence). The CDR3 loop spans 18 amino acids.

The J gene is TRBJ1-5, the V gene TRBV29-1; unclear D gene. The ends were cut back, 5 bases at V and 3 bases at J, with 8 bases in the middle. In germline, CDR1 is SQVTM, CDR2 ANQGSEA. This CDR3 contains 12 residues. The CDR3 reads CSVRSNNQPQHF. The CDR3 nucleotides are TGCAGCGTTAGGAGCAACAATCAGCCCCAGCATTTT.

The chain uses TRBV5-4 and TRBJ2-1; a possible D gene is TRBD1 (7 bases). The J call could be wrong; TRBJ2-7 is a better fit for the DNA end. CDR3 size: 13 residues. CDR1 SGHNT and CDR2 YYREEE come from the germline V gene (reference sequence). Here the CDR3 reads CASSVEGADEQYF. In nucleotides, the CDR3 is TGTGCCAGCAGCGTGGAGGGGGCGGACGAGCAGTACTTC.

This clonotype was counted once. The V and J genes are TRBV29-1 and TRBJ2-2; 12 positions agree with TRBD2. The CDR3 covers 16 residues. Germline-derived CDR1 and CDR2 are SQVTM and ANQGSEA. The trim removed 5 bases at V and 1 base at J, leaving 5 bases unmatched. The CDR3 nucleotides read TGCAGCGTTACCGGGACTAGCGGGCAGAACACCGGGGAGCTGTTTTTT. Translated: CSVTGTSGQNTGELFF.

Remarks on this clonotype: A much larger clonotype is one base distant, so this may be a read error. The chain uses TRBV12-3 or TRBV12-4 and TRBJ2-1; 9 positions match TRBD2. The CDR3 is 17 residues long. Losses at the gene ends were 8 bases for V and 6 bases for J; bases not matched to a gene: 17. The CDR3 nucleotides read TGTGCCAGCGGCCACATGCGGGGGGGGCAAGGGGTCAATGAGCAGTTCTTC. This sequence encodes CASGHMRGGQGVNEQFF.

J is TRBJ1-6 and V is TRBV20-1; TRBD1 aligns across 9 bases. V lost 3 bases to trimming and J lost 8 bases; unmatched junction nucleotides: 8. Germline V gives CDR1 DFQATT, CDR2 SNEGSKA (reference sequence). There are 15 residues in the CDR3. The CDR3 DNA reads as TGCAGTGCTAGCCCCGCTCGACAGGGGGATTCACCCCTCCACTTT. This sequence encodes CSASPARQGDSPLHF.

This clonotype appeared many times. This rearrangement joins TRBV7-2 to TRBJ2-5; D unclear. Trimming left V 3 bases short and J 5 bases short, with 10 bases between. The germline CDR1 and CDR2 sequences are SGHTA and FQGNSA. The CDR3 has 13 amino acids. CDR3: CASSFSKWETQYF. CDR3 sequence (DNA): TGTGCCAGCAGCTTTTCCAAGTGGGAGACCCAGTACTTC.

The chain recombines TRBV7-2 with TRBJ2-3, with 7 nucleotides matching TRBD1. CDR1 and CDR2 from the germline V gene are SGHTA and FQGNSA. This CDR3 spans 15 amino acids. The J segment lost 2 bases and the V segment lost 5 bases, leaving 7 bases of the junction unmatched. Here the CDR3 reads CASSPLRGNTDTQYF. Written as DNA, the CDR3 is TGTGCCAGCAGCCCCCTCAGGGGGAACACAGATACGCAGTATTTT.

The chain is built from TRBV7-8 and TRBJ2-7; D is ambiguous. The CDR3 is 15 amino acids. Trimming left V 0 bases short and J 2 bases short, with 11 bases between. In germline, CDR1 is SGHVS, CDR2 FQNEAQ. The CDR3 nucleotides are TGTGCCAGCAGCTTAGCCCCTGTTCCGGCCTACGAGCAGTACTTC. Its protein is CASSLAPVPAYEQYF.

This rearrangement joins TRBV4-2 to TRBJ2-5, with TRBD2 as a possible D gene (6 bases). Germline-derived CDR1 and CDR2 are LGHNA and YNFKEQ. Trimming took 4 bases from V and 2 from J, leaving 14 bases between them. The CDR3 has 15 residues. CDR3 nucleotides: TGTGCCAGCAGCCGAGAGGGACTGTCACAAGAGACCCAGTACTTC. This gives the protein CASSREGLSQETQYF.

The genes are TRBV7-9 and TRBJ2-1, with D possibly being TRBD2 (7 bases). CDR3 length: 12 amino acids. The germline V and J ends were trimmed by 5 bases and 15 bases, with 17 bases remaining between them. CDR1 and CDR2 from the germline V gene are SEHNR and FQNEAQ (reference sequence). As DNA, the CDR3 is TGTGCCAGCAGCCTCGGGGGGCCTAGTTCGTTCTTC. As protein: CASSLGGPSSFF.

This clonotype was observed many times. The chain uses TRBV7-8 and TRBJ2-3; D gene ambiguous. Trimming left V 2 bases short and J 0 bases short, with 15 bases between. The CDR3 spans 17 residues. Germline loops: CDR1 SGHVS, CDR2 FQNEAQ. Here the CDR3 DNA reads TGTGCCAGCAGCTTATTTGTCGACGTTTCGAGCACAGATACGCAGTATTTT. As protein: CASSLFVDVSSTDTQYF.

This clonotype appeared a single time. This chain connects TRBV13 to TRBJ2-5, with D possibly being TRBD2 (6 bases). Germline values: CDR1 PRHDT, CDR2 FYEKMQ (reference sequence). Trimming removed 5 bases at V and 1 base at J, with 17 bases between. The CDR3 consists of 16 residues. CDR3 bases: TGTGCCAGCAGCGTATCAGGCGGGGAGATCCAAGAGACCCAGTACTTC. Translated: CASSVSGGEIQETQYF.

The chain joins TRBV4-2 to TRBJ1-4; a possible D gene is TRBD1 (6 bases). The CDR3 totals 14 residues. V was trimmed by 1 base and J by 8 bases, leaving 11 bases between them. In germline, CDR1 is LGHNA, CDR2 YNFKEQ. This chain's CDR3 is CASSQARTAEKLFF. The CDR3 DNA reads TGTGCCAGCAGCCAAGCTCGGACAGCCGAAAAACTGTTTTTT.

This clonotype has a handful of counts. The chain couples TRBV28 to TRBJ2-7; a weak D match, TRBD1 (5 bases). Per the germline V gene, CDR1 is MDHEN and CDR2 is SYDVKM. Trimming cost V 7 bases and J 6 bases, with 13 bases left between them. CDR3 length: 12 residues. CDR3 nucleotide sequence: TGTGCCAGCATGGCAGGACAAGGCGAGCAGTACTTC. Translation gives CASMAGQGEQYF.